Listed here are 11 T cell receptor beta chains from one sample, sequenced in a study of CD4 and CD8 cells across lung adenocarcinoma regions. Each CDR3 protein gets one entry after TCRdb re-called the PCR reads with MiXCR. The sample lists about 7,700 distinct CDR3 sequences, 40% to 55% seen once, with 25% to 35% in the top ten. Sequenced sample: CD4+ T cells from the margin of a lung tumor. These receptor sequences come from a male donor with lung adenocarcinoma. The CD4 and CD8 labels of this study may be unreliable.

The chain carries TRBV9 and TRBJ2-1, with 10 bases lining up with TRBD1. In germline, CDR1 is SGDLS, CDR2 YYNGEE. V lost 5 bases and J lost 5; bases outside the gene matches: 7. The CDR3 runs to 15 residues. The CDR3 coding sequence is TGTGCCAGCAGTCTTACCGGGACAGGGGACAATGAGCAGTTCTTC. Protein: CASSLTGTGDNEQFF.

The V gene is TRBV5-1, the J gene TRBJ2-5; D is unclear. The CDR3 has 11 amino acids. CDR1 is SGHRS, CDR2 YFSETQ, per germline. Trimming removed 7 bases from V and 9 bases from J, with 13 bases in between. The CDR3 coding sequence is TGCGCCAGCGGATCATCTAGGCCCCAGTACTTC. Translated, it gives CASGSSRPQYF.

This clonotype is classed as large (0.1 to 1%). The chain employs TRBV27 and TRBJ2-5; 11 bases line up with TRBD2. The CDR3 has 17 amino acids. V was pared by 5 bases and J by 5 bases, with 13 bases of the junction left unmatched. Germline CDR1 reads MNHEY; CDR2 reads SMNVEV (reference sequence). The CDR3 DNA reads as TGTGCCAGCAGTCTCTCTTCATACGGGACTAGCGGTGAGACCCAGTACTTC. Its protein is CASSLSSYGTSGETQYF.

Note on this clonotype: Sequence at one end of the junction differs from germline and may be a read error. The J gene is TRBJ2-4, the V gene TRBV6-1, with D possibly being TRBD1 or TRBD2 (5 bases each). This CDR3 has 16 residues. Germline CDR1 MNHNS, CDR2 SASEGT. The CDR3 here is CVSSETGLRAKNIQYF. CDR3 DNA: TGTGTGAGCAGTGAAACGGGGCTGAGGGCCAAAAACATTCAGTACTTT.

This clonotype has at least ten counts. The chain combines TRBV6-1 with TRBJ1-2; D perhaps matches TRBD1 (5 bases). The CDR3 length is 13 residues. V lost 1 base to trimming and J lost 4 bases, with 7 bases between them. Germline CDR1 reads MNHNS; CDR2 reads SASEGT. The CDR3, as DNA: TGTGCCAGCAGTGAAGGAACAGGCTATGGCTACACCTTC. The encoded protein is CASSEGTGYGYTF.

This clonotype showed up many times. This rearrangement joins TRBV28 to TRBJ2-7, with TRBD1 identical over 7 bases. Germline-derived CDR1 and CDR2 are MDHEN and SYDVKM. Trimming removed 8 bases from V and 6 bases from J; junction bases left unmatched: 16. This CDR3 contains 15 residues. The DNA of the CDR3 is TGTGCCAGCCCCTGCCGACAGGGACCCTCTTCCGAGCAGTACTTC. As protein: CASPCRQGPSSEQYF. Supplemented by reference TRBV28 and TRBJ2-7, the full variable domain reads DVKVTQSSRYLVKRTGEKVFLECVQDMDHENMFWYRQDPGLGLRLIYFSYDVKMKEKGDIPEGYSVSREKKERFSLILESASTNQTSMYLCASPCRQGPSSEQYFGPGTRLTVT.

The V and J genes are TRBV6-5 and TRBJ2-2, with D tentatively TRBD2 (6 bases). The J call may be in error: the DNA end matches TRBJ2-3 better. Germline CDR1 MNHEY, CDR2 SVGAGI. The CDR3 contains 12 residues. CDR3 nucleotide sequence: TGTGCCAGCAGTTACAACGGAGGGGAGCAGTATTTT. It yields the protein CASSYNGGEQYF.

As concerns this clonotype: Sequence at one end of the junction differs from germline and may be a read error. The chain employs TRBV27 and TRBJ2-3, with 9 positions matching TRBD2. CDR3 length equals 19 residues. Germline assignment: CDR1 MNHEY and CDR2 SMNVEV (reference sequence). The CDR3 here is CASRATGLAGQSSQDTQYF. CDR3 nucleotides: TGTGCCAGCAGAGCCACGGGGCTAGCGGGACAGTCTAGCCAAGATACGCAGTATTTC.

This clonotype has only one observation. A read error may produce the germline difference seen at one junction end. The rearrangement uses TRBV27 and TRBJ2-3, with 7 bases aligning to TRBD2. The CDR3 is 17 residues long. The germline V gene has CDR1 MNHEY and CDR2 SMNVEV (reference sequence). In DNA, the CDR3 is TGTGCCAGCAGATCGGGAGGAGGAGGGCGGGCGCAAGATACCCAGTACTTT. Translating it yields CASRSGGGGRAQDTQYF.

The chain recombines TRBV6-1 with TRBJ1-2; D is perhaps TRBD1 (6 bases). There are 14 residues in the CDR3. Trimming stripped 10 bases from V and 2 bases from J, with 17 bases between. Germline CDR1 is MNHNS and CDR2 is SASEGT. The DNA for the CDR3 is TGTGCCACCGGGGGCAGGGAGGGGAACTATGGCTACACCTTC. Translation: CATGGREGNYGYTF.

This clonotype has just a few counts. V gene TRBV28 combines with J gene TRBJ2-3; D is ambiguous. The germline V and J ends were trimmed by 3 bases and 3 bases, with 4 bases remaining between them. This CDR3 has 12 amino acids. CDR1 is MDHEN, CDR2 SYDVKM, per germline. CDR3 in DNA: TGTGCCAGCAGTTTCGAGACAGATACGCAGTATTTT. This sequence encodes CASSFETDTQYF.